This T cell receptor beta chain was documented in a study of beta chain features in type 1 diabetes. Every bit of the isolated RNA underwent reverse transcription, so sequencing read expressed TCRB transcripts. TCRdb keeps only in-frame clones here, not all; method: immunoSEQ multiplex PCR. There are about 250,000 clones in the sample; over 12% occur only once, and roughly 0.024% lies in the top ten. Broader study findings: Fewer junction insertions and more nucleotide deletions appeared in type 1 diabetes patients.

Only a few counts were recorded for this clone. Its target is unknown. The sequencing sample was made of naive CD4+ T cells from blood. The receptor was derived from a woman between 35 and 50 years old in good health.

The DNA for the CDR3 is TGTGCCAGCAGGAGGAGACCGGGACAGGGGGTCACAGATACGCAGTATTTT. Translating it yields CASRRRPGQGVTDTQYF. This sequence joins TRBV27 and TRBJ2-3; 11 nucleotides match TRBD1. V trimming: 6 bases; J trimming: 2 bases; junction bases outside the gene matches: 10. Germline values: CDR1 MNHEY, CDR2 SMNVEV (reference sequence). The CDR3 runs to 17 residues.